Listed here is a single T cell receptor (beta chain). This clonotype appeared many times. What antigen it recognizes has not been identified. No base quality information exists; no much larger clone differs at one position. The sample is drawn from a study of regulatory T cells in long-lasting Graves disease (dated by TCRdb to the early 2020s). General notes on the study: Persistent Graves' disease meant more than 5 years of antithyroid drug treatment with TSH receptor autoantibodies that stayed positive. This study used TCR sequencing and RNA sequencing of peripheral blood to compare persistent Graves' disease patients against newly diagnosed Graves' disease patients. The study took place in China and was registered as a clinical trial. A total of roughly 33 samples underwent TCR sequencing: some 13 from persistent and about 20 from newly diagnosed Graves' disease patients. In the clinical cohort, patients with persistent Graves' disease had used antithyroid drugs for an average of about 9.3 years. What the work shows at the level of the full study, not this receptor alone: Persistent disease showed preferential use of TRBV28, TRBJ1-2 and TRBJ2-5, whereas newly diagnosed disease favored TRBV20-1 and TRBJ2-1. Because the primary lesion, thyroid tissue, could not be accessed, the study looked at peripheral blood alone. A larger number of public clonotypes was shared among persistent patients (under 3,000) than among newly diagnosed patients (approximately 1,000). Sequencing and analysis were restricted to the TCR beta chain. Persistent Graves' disease patients showed lower TCR Shannon entropy and fewer highly expanded clones than newly diagnosed patients, suggesting clonal expansion. As a limitation, the authors acknowledged that the small sample size may reduce accuracy.

Library preparation used multiplex PCR. Sequenced on an Illumina HiSeq 4000. TCR beta libraries were built with iRepertoire HTBI primers and Arm-PCR amplification of CDR3 regions. PCR products were gel purified before sequencing. The authors processed their data as follows. Gene usage analysis of CDR3 amino acid clonotypes relied on the roughly 60 TRBV and about 13 TRBJ segments identified across samples. COPE and FqMerger were used to merge filtered high-quality paired reads into contigs. BLAST was used to align contigs to the IMGT TRBV, TRBD and TRBJ reference genes, and CDR3 was defined following IMGT. Any clonotype with a frequency above 0.1% was classified as a highly expanded clone. Shannon entropy was used to measure repertoire diversity, and the Gini coefficient was used to measure V-J evenness. Clonotypes shared by more than one individual were considered public. Through fastp at Q25 and MiXCR, TCRdb rebuilt clones from the public reads, retaining in-frame beta chains. Rows with one shared CDR3 protein collapse into an entry with the most common genes and DNA. It is TCRdb's table, rather than the study itself, that gives the V and J calls and clone size. Counted in this sample were roughly 400,000 distinct CDR3 sequences; roughly 20% of them appeared once. The top ten constitute less than 25% of the sample.

The CDR3, from cysteine to phenylalanine, totals 13 residues. Solely the CDR3 DNA is kept, with 39 bases framed from the first base. At the junction V is shortened by 8 bases and J by 7 bases, with 12 bases in between. Based on the germline V gene, the CDR1 and CDR2 sequences are SNHLY and FYNNEI. The time point label for this specimen denotes: persistent/refractory GD, antithyroid drugs over 5 years with positive TRAb. For both TCR sequencing and RNA sequencing, RNA was extracted from PBMCs using TRIzol. Graves' disease was diagnosed according to American Thyroid Association guidelines. Recruitment of patients was carried out at an endocrinology department in Xi'an, China. Each patient gave approximately 9.7 milliliters of peripheral blood, collected in an EDTA anticoagulant tube. Ficoll Paque Plus density gradient separation was used to isolate PBMCs, and no further T cell sorting was performed. An Agilent 2100 Bioanalyzer and agarose gel were used to assess RNA quality, and a NanoDrop 2000 was used to measure RNA concentration.

The rearrangement combines TRBV2 with TRBJ1-6; no D gene can be assigned with confidence. This sample comprised peripheral blood mononuclear cells (PBMCs), obtained when the disease was refractory, from a patient treated with antithyroid drugs. The TCR comes from a female donor with Graves disease. The CDR3 region: CASLREVNSPLHF. At the DNA level, the sequence is TGTGCCAGCCTGCGGGAGGTCAATTCACCCCTCCACTTT. Extended through the reference TRBV2 and TRBJ1-6 proteins, this CDR3 yields the full variable domain: EPEVTQTPSHQVTQMGQEVILRCVPISNHLYFYWYRQILGQKVEFLVSFYNNEISEKSEIFDDQFSVERPDGSNFTLKIRSTKLEDSAMYFCASLREVNSPLHFGNGTRLTVT.